This passage covers 14 T cell receptor beta chains from one sample sequenced in a study of beta chain features in type 1 diabetes (dated by TCRdb to the late 2010s). Which antigens these TCRs recognize remains unknown. Library preparation employed the immunoSEQ multiplex PCR assay. The entire amount of isolated RNA was reverse transcribed using the High Capacity cDNA Reverse Transcription Kit, so the sequenced TCRB transcripts were expressed ones. TCRdb holds this immuneACCESS table with in-frame rearrangements only. Some clones are missing; in checked studies, unresolved V genes explain under half, and the rest has no known cause. In all, the sample holds hundreds of thousands of clones, and around an eighth of those were seen once. The top ten clones comprise approximately 0.01% of the sample. What the work shows at the level of the full study, not this receptor alone: In all four CD4+ subsets, TCRB CDR3 length was moderately but significantly shorter in type 1 diabetes patients.

The sequencing input was naive CD4+ T cells from blood. The cell subset or site label of this sample denotes: true naive CD4+ T cells. The receptors shown here come from a woman between 18 and 29 years old with type 1 diabetes.

This chain links TRBV5-4 with TRBJ2-7; D unclear. The CDR3 length is 12 residues. The ends were cut back, 1 base at V and 4 bases at J, with 6 bases in the middle. CDR1 SGHNT and CDR2 YYREEE come from the germline V gene (reference sequence). The CDR3 region is CASSLSFYEQYF. The CDR3 DNA is TGTGCCAGCAGCTTGTCCTTTTACGAGCAGTACTTC.

This clone was detected a few times. The chain recombines TRBV5-8 with TRBJ1-1, with D possibly being TRBD1 (5 bases). V lost 4 bases to trimming and J lost 1 base, with 11 bases between them. The CDR3 is 14 amino acids. Germline V gene data show CDR1 as SGHTS and CDR2 as YDEGEE. The CDR3 is CASSPEGPNTEAFF. CDR3 nucleotide sequence: TGTGCCAGCAGCCCGGAGGGGCCGAACACTGAAGCTTTCTTT.

This clone was recorded a few times. Other DNA sequences from this sample encode an identical CDR3 as well. This chain connects TRBV7-2 to TRBJ2-7; D uncertain. The V and J ends lost 2 bases and 4 bases respectively, with 6 bases between them. Germline CDR1 SGHTA, CDR2 FQGNSA. This CDR3 is built from 12 residues. CDR3 DNA: TGTGCCAGCAGCTTATCGGGTTACGAGCAGTACTTC. Translated, it gives CASSLSGYEQYF.

This clone was counted only a few times. V and J are TRBV29-1 and TRBJ1-3, with a possible D match to TRBD1 (6 bases). Trimming shortened V by 7 bases and J by 1 base, and 11 bases separated the two germline ends. Germline values: CDR1 SQVTM, CDR2 ANQGSEA. The CDR3 length is 13 residues. The chain's CDR3 is CSGSRGSGNTIYF. DNA for the CDR3: TGCAGCGGAAGCAGGGGATCTGGAAACACCATATATTTT.

This clone was seen a few times. The CDR3 DNA follows: TGTGCCAGCAGCGCGGGGGGGGGCAATGAGCAGTTCTTC. This codes for CASSAGGGNEQFF. This chain uses TRBV7-8 with TRBJ2-1, with 9 bases matching TRBD2. The V and J ends lost 5 bases and 6 bases, in that order; junction bases with no gene match: 2. Germline CDR1 SGHVS, CDR2 FQNEAQ. CDR3 length: 13 residues.

The table lists this clone with a few counts. The chain links TRBV4-3 to TRBJ2-2; 12 positions agree with TRBD2. Losses at the gene ends were 0 bases for V and 1 base for J; bases not matched to a gene: 3. This CDR3 comprises 18 residues. CDR1 and CDR2 from the germline V gene are LGHNA and YSLEER. The CDR3 nucleotides are TGCGCCAGCAGCCAAGAAACTAGCGGGGGGCGGAACACCGGGGAGCTGTTTTTT. It encodes CASSQETSGGRNTGELFF.

This clone came up a few times. The V and J genes are TRBV15 and TRBJ2-1; D remains unclear. From germline, CDR1 is LNHNV and CDR2 YYDKDF (reference sequence). This CDR3 comprises 16 residues. V was pared by 5 bases and J by 0 bases, with 14 bases between. The CDR3 loop is CATSSTLMSSYNEQFF. Written as DNA, the CDR3 is TGTGCCACCAGCTCCACCCTGATGAGCTCCTACAATGAGCAGTTCTTC.

This sequence joins TRBV19 and TRBJ1-5, with D uncertain. Germline CDR1 reads LNHDA; CDR2 reads SQIVND (reference sequence). Between the trimmed V and J ends, which lost 3 bases and 1 base, there was a span of 10 bases. CDR3 size: 15 residues. In nucleotides, the CDR3 is TGTGCCAGTAGTATTGTTCACAGAAGCAATCAGCCCCAGCATTTT. Its protein product is CASSIVHRSNQPQHF.

Here the CDR3 reads CASSLGPSGVFEQYF. In DNA form, the CDR3 reads TGTGCCAGCAGCTTAGGTCCTAGCGGGGTATTCGAGCAGTACTTC. This chain connects TRBV7-8 to TRBJ2-7, with 9 positions matching TRBD2. The ends lost 1 base at V and 6 bases at J; junction bases unmatched: 7. Germline V lookup: CDR1 SGHVS, CDR2 FQNEAQ. The CDR3 sequence is 15 residues long.

This clone showed up just a few times. The chain has TRBV5-1 and TRBJ2-7, with D possibly matching TRBD1 (6 bases). The V end lost 2 bases, the J end lost 4 bases, and 13 bases lay between the germline ends. The CDR3 has 14 residues. CDR1 is SGHRS and CDR2 is YFSETQ in the germline V gene. CDR3 loop: CASSFSNRDYEQYF. The CDR3 DNA follows: TGCGCCAGCAGCTTTTCGAACAGGGATTACGAGCAGTACTTC. Variable domain in full (rest from reference TRBV5-1 and TRBJ2-7): KAGVTQTPRYLIKTRGQQVTLSCSPISGHRSVSWYQQTPGQGLQFLFEYFSETQRNKGNFPGRFSGRQFSNSRSEMNVSTLELGDSALYLCASSFSNRDYEQYFGPGTRLTVT.

This clone turned up a few times. The CDR3 is CASSSRMNQETQYF. CDR3 bases: TGCGCCAGCAGCTCGCGTATGAACCAAGAGACCCAGTACTTC. The chain is built from TRBV5-1 and TRBJ2-5; D is undetermined. The germline V and J ends were trimmed by 3 bases and 0 bases, with 9 bases remaining between them. This CDR3 comprises 14 residues. Germline CDR1 reads SGHRS; CDR2 reads YFSETQ.

This clone was seen a handful of times. The DNA of the CDR3 is TGTGCCAGCAGCTCCCGATCTACTGCGGGCGAAAAACTGTTTTTT. Translation: CASSSRSTAGEKLFF. The chain is built from TRBV7-2 and TRBJ1-4; D gene unclear. Trimming removed 4 bases at V and 8 bases at J, with 17 bases between. Germline V gene sequence: CDR1 SGHTA, CDR2 FQGNSA. The CDR3 covers 15 residues.

The chain carries TRBV30 and TRBJ1-5; a weak D match, TRBD1 (6 bases). Germline V gene sequence: CDR1 GTSNPN, CDR2 SVGIG (reference sequence). Between the trimmed V and J ends, which lost 8 bases and 9 bases, there was a span of 14 bases. This CDR3 is built from 11 residues. CDR3 in DNA: TGTGCCGGGGGCCACGAAGGGCCCCAGCATTTT. Translation gives CAGGHEGPQHF.

The CDR3 bases are TGTGCCACCCACACAGGGGAGGCTGAGCAGTTCTTC. This gives the protein CATHTGEAEQFF. J is TRBJ2-1 and V is TRBV10-3; TRBD1 might be the D (7 bases). V was trimmed by 10 bases and J by 9 bases, leaving 16 bases between them. The CDR3 extends over 12 amino acids. The germline gives CDR1 ENHRY, CDR2 SYGVKD.